Listed here is a single T cell receptor (beta chain). Its antigen remains unidentified. V shed 6 bases and J 3 bases; nucleotides not matched to a gene: 6. Germline assignment: CDR1 MNHEY and CDR2 SMNVEV (reference sequence). The CDR3 has 15 amino acids. The source of the sample is a study of T cell responses to AZD1222 COVID-19 vaccine. Study-wide background: Doses given second, at about 4 or about 12 weeks, were pooled. Study-level findings and limits: With dominance at 160-218 and 743-854, vaccine-associated CD4 TCRs spanned spike. Reports say nearly half of spike-specific TCRs go after unmutated variant regions.

Measured with immunoSEQ multiplex PCR; TCRdb has only the in-frame clones, and not every one. Of about 200,000 clones in the sample, about 92% are singletons; the top ten hold over 1%. The sample was peripheral blood, taken on day 0 of AZD1222 vaccination. The gene calls are TRBV27 and TRBJ1-3; TRBD1 matches at 9 bases. This sequence originates from an adult in good health. The CDR3 loop reads CASSTQGAIGNTIYF. The CDR3 DNA is TGTGCCAGCAGCACACAGGGGGCCATTGGAAACACCATATATTTT.